This TCR beta chain emerged from a study of a mutant IDH1 vaccine in newly diagnosed glioma. Only in-frame clones appear in the TCRdb table, and some are missing; sequencing was by immunoSEQ multiplex PCR. The sample lists 42,000 or so clones, 75% to 85% occurring once. The time point denotes: week 35, safety follow-up. Mutant IDH1 20-mer peptide, at 300 ug, made up each vaccine dose, with topical imiquimod. Note on this clone: The target antigen is unknown.

The V gene's germline CDR1 is SGDLS and CDR2 YYNGEE. This CDR3 spans 13 amino acids. V lost 10 bases to trimming and J lost 3 bases, with 16 bases between them. The receptor's source is a woman between 50 and 59 years old with glioma. The genes are TRBV9 and TRBJ1-2; D is perhaps TRBD1 (6 bases). The sample consisted of PBMCs, taken from a glioma patient whose treatment included an IDH1 peptide vaccine. CDR3 DNA sequence: TGTGCCTCTTCGGACAGCTCCGACTATGGCTACACCTTC. Amino acid sequence: CASSDSSDYGYTF. The full variable domain, completed using reference TRBV9 and TRBJ1-2, is DSGVTQTPKHLITATGQRVTLRCSPRSGDLSVYWYQQSLDQGLQFLIQYYNGEERAKGNILERFSAQQFPDLHSELNLSSLELGDSALYFCASSDSSDYGYTFGSGTRLTVV.